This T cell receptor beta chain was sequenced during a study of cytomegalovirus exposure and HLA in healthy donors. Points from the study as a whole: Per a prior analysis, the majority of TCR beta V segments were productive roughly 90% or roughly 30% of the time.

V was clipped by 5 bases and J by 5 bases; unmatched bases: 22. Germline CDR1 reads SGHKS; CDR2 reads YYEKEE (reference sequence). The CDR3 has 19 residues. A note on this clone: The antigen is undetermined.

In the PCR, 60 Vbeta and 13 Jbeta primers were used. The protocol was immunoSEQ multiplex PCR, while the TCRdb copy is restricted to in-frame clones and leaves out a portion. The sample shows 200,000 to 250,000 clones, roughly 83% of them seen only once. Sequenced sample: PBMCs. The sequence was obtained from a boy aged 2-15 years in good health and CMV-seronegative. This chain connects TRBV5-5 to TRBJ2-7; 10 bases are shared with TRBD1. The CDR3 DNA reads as TGTGCCAGCAGTCGCTCGTTCCGGGACAGGGGCCAGGCGGTGCACGAGCAGTACTTC. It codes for CASSRSFRDRGQAVHEQYF.